The T cell receptor (beta chain) described here comes from a study of T cells after posttransplantation cyclophosphamide. Points from the study as a whole: Later post-transplant blood repertoires were often dominated by donor CD8+ memory clones. Recipient CMV seropositivity and CMV reactivation strongly tracked TRB clonality. TRB overlap between skin or GI tissue T cells and blood was limited.

With 4 bases clipped from V and 0 bases from J, the junction kept 3 bases outside the gene matches. The CDR3 covers 14 residues. Germline V lookup: CDR1 MNHEY, CDR2 SVGAGI. Some clones are missing from TCRdb's copy, which holds only in-frame ones; the method was immunoSEQ multiplex PCR. The repertoire includes some 53,000 clones, 86% of them detected once, and 2.8% sits in the top ten. In the case of this clone: Its target is not known.

This rearrangement joins TRBV6-5 to TRBJ2-7; 7 nucleotides agree with TRBD2. The material sequenced was PBMCs. This clonotype was obtained from a man aged 30 to 39 with a blood cancer, CMV-positive, and with a related stem cell donor. The CDR3: CASSWRGSSYEQYF. The CDR3 region has the DNA TGTGCCAGCAGTTGGCGGGGGAGCTCCTACGAGCAGTACTTC.